A single sample gave rise to the 30 T cell receptor beta chains below, sequenced in a study of T cells in localized non-small cell lung cancer (dated by TCRdb to the early 2020s). The library came from the immunoSEQ multiplex PCR assay. TCRdb re-hosts the immuneACCESS table, in-frame sequences only. Its copies lack some clones; in the studies checked, an unresolved V gene accounts for under half of them, and the cause for the rest is not known. Recorded for this sample are some 80,000 clones; roughly four fifths of them occurred a single time. Of the sample, 2.8% is held by the ten largest clones. Sequencing used peripheral blood, obtained before any cancer treatment. The receptors derive from a man aged 35-69 years with stage I lung adenocarcinoma.

V and J are TRBV6-6 and TRBJ2-7; 8 bases map to TRBD1. The CDR3 consists of 13 residues. V gave up 8 bases and J gave up 2 bases; unmatched junction bases: 5. CDR1 is MNHNY, CDR2 SVGAGI, per germline (reference sequence). The CDR3 loop reads CASAPGQAYEQYF. As DNA, the CDR3 is TGTGCCAGCGCCCCGGGACAGGCCTACGAGCAGTACTTC.

The V gene is TRBV29-1, the J gene TRBJ1-2, with TRBD1 as a possible D gene (6 bases). V was shortened by 0 bases and J by 3 bases, with 14 bases between the two germline ends. The CDR3 runs to 15 residues. Per germline, CDR1 SQVTM and CDR2 ANQGSEA. The CDR3: CSVEDLHREDYGYTF. In DNA form, the CDR3 reads TGCAGCGTTGAAGATCTGCACAGGGAGGACTATGGCTACACCTTC.

The V and J genes are TRBV28 and TRBJ2-3; D is unclear. The CDR3 runs to 14 residues. Germline-derived CDR1 and CDR2 are MDHEN and SYDVKM. The ends were cut back, 2 bases at V and 0 bases at J, with 6 bases in the middle. The CDR3 bases are TGTGCCAGCAGTTTACCTATAAGCACAGATACGCAGTATTTT. Amino acids: CASSLPISTDTQYF.

The V call is TRBV4-3, the J call TRBJ2-4; no clear D. Trimming left V 1 base short and J 9 bases short, with 13 bases between. The V gene's germline CDR1 is LGHNA and CDR2 YSLEER. This CDR3 is built from 14 residues. The CDR3 is CASSQAADNPIQYF. As DNA, the CDR3 is TGCGCCAGCAGCCAAGCCGCCGACAATCCCATTCAGTACTTC.

The chain recombines TRBV28 with TRBJ1-4, with TRBD1 matching 9 bases. The CDR3 has 14 amino acids. Germline V gene sequence: CDR1 MDHEN, CDR2 SYDVKM. The junction had 7 bases not matched to a gene; V was cut back by 6 bases and J by 8 bases. The CDR3 here is CASRRTGAGEKLFF. CDR3 bases: TGTGCCAGCAGACGGACAGGGGCCGGCGAAAAACTGTTTTTT. Filled out from reference TRBV28 and TRBJ1-4, the complete variable domain reads DVKVTQSSRYLVKRTGEKVFLECVQDMDHENMFWYRQDPGLGLRLIYFSYDVKMKEKGDIPEGYSVSREKKERFSLILESASTNQTSMYLCASRRTGAGEKLFFGSGTQLSVL.

The chain combines TRBV6-1 with TRBJ1-2; weak D call: TRBD1 (5 bases). Germline assignment: CDR1 MNHNS and CDR2 SASEGT. The CDR3 extends over 11 amino acids. Trimming removed 7 bases from V and 6 bases from J, with 9 bases in between. In nucleotides, the CDR3 is TGTGCCAGCACTCAAGGGGATGGCTACACCTTC. This encodes CASTQGDGYTF.

V and J are TRBV9 and TRBJ2-5, with D unresolved. V was trimmed by 0 bases and J by 5 bases, leaving 8 bases between them. The CDR3 is 13 residues long. Germline V lookup: CDR1 SGDLS, CDR2 YYNGEE. CDR3 protein: CASSVASGETQYF. In nucleotides, the CDR3 is TGTGCCAGCAGCGTAGCGTCAGGCGAGACCCAGTACTTC.

This rearrangement joins TRBV6-1 to TRBJ1-2, with D possibly TRBD1 on 5 matching bases. CDR1 is MNHNS, CDR2 SASEGT, per germline. The CDR3 is 14 residues long. V gave up 1 base and J gave up 4 bases, with 10 bases separating them. The CDR3 sequence is CASSEGRAVYGYTF. In nucleotides, the CDR3 is TGTGCCAGCAGTGAAGGCAGGGCAGTCTATGGCTACACCTTC.

The chain combines TRBV5-6 with TRBJ1-6; no reliable D call. The germline gives CDR1 SGHDT, CDR2 YYEEEE. V lost 0 bases and J lost 10, with 8 bases in between. The CDR3 has 13 amino acids. CDR3 amino acids: CASSLGRRSPLHF. CDR3 nucleotides: TGTGCCAGCAGCTTGGGGAGAAGATCACCCCTCCACTTT.

The chain has TRBV5-6 and TRBJ1-2, with unresolved D. V lost 3 bases and J 8 bases, leaving 14 bases between the germline ends. The CDR3 is 13 residues long. The germline CDR1 and CDR2 sequences are SGHDT and YYEEEE. In nucleotides, the CDR3 is TGTGCCAGCAGCTCCCTCCAAGTGGAGGGCTACACCTTC. Its protein product is CASSSLQVEGYTF.

The gene calls are TRBV18 and TRBJ2-6; TRBD1 is a possible D gene (6 bases). Germline assignment: CDR1 KGHSH and CDR2 LQKENI. The CDR3 totals 18 residues. The germline V and J ends were trimmed by 0 bases and 2 bases, with 14 bases remaining between them. For the CDR3, the DNA is TGTGCCAGCTCACCACCCGCTGGACAGATAACTGGGGCCAACGTCCTGACTTTC. As protein: CASSPPAGQITGANVLTF.

This clone was counted a few times. The chain recombines TRBV6-6 with TRBJ1-1; D is ambiguous. Trimming stripped 2 bases from V and 1 base from J, with 8 bases between. Looked up from germline, CDR1 is MNHNY and CDR2 is SVGAGI (reference sequence). CDR3 size: 14 residues. The chain's CDR3 is CASSYRQENTEAFF. The CDR3 nucleotides read TGTGCCAGCAGTTACAGACAAGAGAACACTGAAGCTTTCTTT.

The chain links TRBV9 to TRBJ1-3; D gene ambiguous. This CDR3 has 15 amino acids. Trimming removed 3 bases at V and 0 bases at J, with 10 bases between. CDR1 is SGDLS and CDR2 is YYNGEE in the germline V gene. CDR3: CASSAVSISGNTIYF. The CDR3 DNA sequence: TGTGCCAGCAGCGCCGTATCCATCTCTGGAAACACCATATATTTT.

This chain joins TRBV19 and TRBJ1-6; D may be TRBD1 (6 bases). V was cut by 7 bases and J by 6 bases, with 16 bases left in between. The CDR3 extends over 15 amino acids. In germline, CDR1 is LNHDA, CDR2 SQIVND (reference sequence). CDR3 sequence (DNA): TGTGCCAGTACCCCACGGGGGCAGGGTAATTCACCCCTCCACTTT. Its translation: CASTPRGQGNSPLHF.

The CDR3 bases are TGTGCCAGCAGTGCGTCTAGCGGGAGGTTAGGGGATACGCAGTATTTT. It codes for CASSASSGRLGDTQYF. The rearrangement uses TRBV28 and TRBJ2-3; 11 bases line up with TRBD2. Germline V gene sequence: CDR1 MDHEN, CDR2 SYDVKM. The trim removed 5 bases at V and 6 bases at J, leaving 10 bases unmatched. The CDR3 runs 16 residues.

This clone was observed a handful of times. J is TRBJ2-7 and V is TRBV27; D gene ambiguous. Germline V gives CDR1 MNHEY, CDR2 SMNVEV (reference sequence). V dropped 8 bases and J dropped 2 bases, with 13 bases sitting between them. The CDR3 loop spans 13 amino acids. The CDR3 sequence is CASGQSRPYEQYF. The CDR3 bases are TGTGCCAGCGGTCAGAGCAGGCCCTACGAGCAGTACTTC.

This chain uses TRBV7-2 with TRBJ1-1; D remains unclear. V shed 4 bases and J shed 1 base, with 7 bases lying between them. This CDR3 contains 13 residues. Germline values: CDR1 SGHTA, CDR2 FQGNSA. For the CDR3, the DNA is TGTGCCAGCAGCTACAGAGAGAACACTGAAGCTTTCTTT. Translation gives CASSYRENTEAFF.

The chain links TRBV28 to TRBJ2-7; 7 bases are a match to TRBD1. Trimming at V came to 1 base and at J to 7 bases, leaving 10 bases not matched to a gene. This CDR3 spans 15 amino acids. Germline V gives CDR1 MDHEN, CDR2 SYDVKM. The CDR3 region has the DNA TGTGCCAGCAGTTTATCACAACTAGGGGGCAGGGAGCAGTACTTC. Its translation is CASSLSQLGGREQYF.

This rearrangement joins TRBV6-6 to TRBJ1-4; possible D gene TRBD1, 6 bases. The germline CDR1 and CDR2 sequences are MNHNY and SVGAGI (reference sequence). V was trimmed by 3 bases and J by 3 bases, leaving 11 bases between them. This CDR3 has 15 amino acids. CDR3: CASSYQGSANEKLFF. The CDR3, as DNA: TGTGCCAGCAGTTATCAGGGGTCCGCTAATGAAAAACTGTTTTTT.

This chain uses TRBV7-3 with TRBJ2-3; D uncertain. Per germline, CDR1 SGHTA and CDR2 FQGTGA. The CDR3 extends over 14 amino acids. Trimming shortened V by 4 bases and J by 2 bases, and 10 bases separated the two germline ends. The CDR3 protein is CASSSSFNTDTQYF. The CDR3, as DNA: TGTGCCAGCAGCTCGTCCTTCAACACAGATACGCAGTATTTT.

The chain is built from TRBV19 and TRBJ2-2; TRBD2 agrees at 10 bases. The V gene's germline CDR1 is LNHDA and CDR2 SQIVND (reference sequence). V dropped 8 bases and J dropped 7; count of bases not matched to a gene: 10. The CDR3 contains 15 residues. CDR3 sequence: CASLIAGGPGGELFF. The DNA of the CDR3 is TGTGCCAGTTTGATAGCGGGAGGCCCGGGCGGGGAGCTGTTTTTT.

The rearrangement uses TRBV18 and TRBJ2-5; 8 bases are shared with TRBD1. CDR1 and CDR2 (germline): KGHSH, LQKENI. J was trimmed by 2 bases and V by 3 bases; bases with no gene match: 2. The CDR3 totals 14 residues. CDR3 protein: CASSPRTGQETQYF. In DNA form, the CDR3 reads TGTGCCAGCTCACCGAGGACAGGGCAAGAGACCCAGTACTTC.

This clone was counted between two and nine times. This chain connects TRBV6-6 to TRBJ1-1; 8 nucleotides align to TRBD1. CDR3 length: 16 amino acids. V was pared by 2 bases and J by 0 bases, with 5 bases of the junction left unmatched. Looked up from germline, CDR1 is MNHNY and CDR2 is SVGAGI (reference sequence). CDR3 protein: CASSYGLDRVNTEAFF. The CDR3 DNA is TGTGCCAGCAGTTACGGCCTGGACAGGGTGAACACTGAAGCTTTCTTT.

The chain carries TRBV4-1 and TRBJ2-1; no clear D gene. The germline V gene encodes CDR1 MGHRA and CDR2 YSYEKL. The CDR3 runs to 17 residues. V was pared by 4 bases and J by 4 bases, with 20 bases between. The chain's CDR3 is CASSPQRITRNYNEQFF. CDR3 nucleotides: TGCGCCAGCAGCCCCCAACGGATCACCCGGAATTACAATGAGCAGTTCTTC.

The chain joins TRBV7-2 to TRBJ2-1; 8 bases are shared with TRBD1. V lost 5 bases to trimming and J lost 8 bases; unmatched junction nucleotides: 8. The CDR3 is made up of 14 amino acids. Germline CDR1 SGHTA, CDR2 FQGNSA. CDR3 loop: CASSHRQGWYEQFF. As DNA, the CDR3 is TGTGCCAGCAGCCACCGACAGGGGTGGTATGAGCAGTTCTTC. Using reference TRBV7-2 and TRBJ2-1 for the parts outside the CDR3, the full variable domain is GAGVSQSPSNKVTEKGKDVELRCDPISGHTALYWYRQSLGQGLEFLIYFQGNSAPDKSGLPSDRFSAERTGGSVSTLTIQRTQQEDSAVYLCASSHRQGWYEQFFGPGTRLTVL.

The chain combines TRBV15 with TRBJ2-1, with 11 bases fitting TRBD2. Per the germline V gene, CDR1 is LNHNV and CDR2 is YYDKDF (reference sequence). V was pared by 2 bases and J by 4 bases, with 4 bases of the junction left unmatched. This CDR3 contains 16 residues. The CDR3 reads CATSRRPSGGYNEQFF. CDR3 nucleotide sequence: TGTGCCACCAGCAGACGCCCTAGCGGGGGGTACAATGAGCAGTTCTTC.

Remarks on this clone: Germline is not matched at one junction end, which may reflect a read error. The identical CDR3 is also encoded by other nucleotide sequences in the sample. This chain joins TRBV30 and TRBJ1-2; tentatively, D is TRBD1 (5 bases). CDR1 is GTSNPN, CDR2 SVGIG, per germline (reference sequence). CDR3 length: 13 amino acids. CDR3 in DNA: TGCGCCTGGATCTGGCCCGGGGGCTATGGCTACACCTTC. Protein sequence: CAWIWPGGYGYTF.

The gene calls are TRBV18 and TRBJ2-2, with 9 bases aligning to TRBD1. Trimming at V came to 4 bases and at J to 8 bases, leaving 8 bases not matched to a gene. The CDR3 consists of 15 residues. Germline V gene data show CDR1 as KGHSH and CDR2 as LQKENI. The CDR3, as DNA: TGTGCCAGCTCACGGATTCGGACAGGGGAAGGGGAGCTGTTTTTT. This codes for CASSRIRTGEGELFF.

The CDR3 is CASSQLDRVNIQYF. CDR3 coding DNA: TGTGCCAGCAGCCAATTGGACAGGGTAAACATTCAGTACTTC. J is TRBJ2-4 and V is TRBV7-9; 8 nucleotides match TRBD1. The V gene's germline CDR1 is SEHNR and CDR2 FQNEAQ (reference sequence). V was pared by 5 bases and J by 6 bases, with 6 bases of the junction left unmatched. The CDR3 is 14 amino acids.

CDR3 in amino acids: CASSVALDRGQETQYF. Here the CDR3 DNA reads TGTGCCAGCAGCGTAGCTCTGGACAGGGGGCAAGAGACCCAGTACTTC. This rearrangement joins TRBV9 to TRBJ2-5; the match to TRBD1 covers 10 bases. This CDR3 region has 16 residues. Losses at the gene ends were 0 bases for V and 2 bases for J; bases not matched to a gene: 4. The germline V gene encodes CDR1 SGDLS and CDR2 YYNGEE.